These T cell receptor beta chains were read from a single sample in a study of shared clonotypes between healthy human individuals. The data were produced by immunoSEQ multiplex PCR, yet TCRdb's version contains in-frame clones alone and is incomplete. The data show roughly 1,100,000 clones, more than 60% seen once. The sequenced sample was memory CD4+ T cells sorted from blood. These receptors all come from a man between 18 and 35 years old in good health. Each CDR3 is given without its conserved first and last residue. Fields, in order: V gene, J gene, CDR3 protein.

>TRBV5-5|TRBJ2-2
ASSFLTGELF
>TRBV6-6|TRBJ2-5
ASSYSTGVETQY
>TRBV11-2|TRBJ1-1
ASSSTSGTINTEAF
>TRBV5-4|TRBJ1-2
ASSLDGVTGYT
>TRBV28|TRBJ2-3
ASSDYTQY
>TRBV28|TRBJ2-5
ASRRHGETQY
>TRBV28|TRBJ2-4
ASSMDGQGKNIQY
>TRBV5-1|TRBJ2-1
ASTYSEQTYNEQF
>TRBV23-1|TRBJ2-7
ASSQKGRGANEQY
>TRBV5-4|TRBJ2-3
ASSLAGQRNTDTQY
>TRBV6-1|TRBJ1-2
ASSALIRVGRTNYGYT
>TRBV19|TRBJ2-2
ASTLGGGADYDTGELF
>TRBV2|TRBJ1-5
ASSEDRNQPQH
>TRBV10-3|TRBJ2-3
AIRPGLAGGADTQY
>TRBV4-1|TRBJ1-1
ASSPNRDRGRIVRTEAF
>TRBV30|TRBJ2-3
AWSRRERDTQY
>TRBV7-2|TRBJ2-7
ASSLGTAYEQY
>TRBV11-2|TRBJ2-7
ASSLVLGVQY
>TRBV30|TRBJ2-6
AWAPGRSGANVLT
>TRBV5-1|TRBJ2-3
ASSLTGSIADTQY
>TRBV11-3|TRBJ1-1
ASSLGRGNTEAF
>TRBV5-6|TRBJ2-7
ASSLGAEIWYEQY
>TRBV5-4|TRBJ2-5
ASSPGTSGGTGETQY
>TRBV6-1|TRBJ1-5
ASSPGLPNQPQH
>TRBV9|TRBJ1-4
ASSNPGAGNEKLF
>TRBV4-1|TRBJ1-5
ASSQGQGNQPQH
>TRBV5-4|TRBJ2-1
ASSLFVGNEQF
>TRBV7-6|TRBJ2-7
ASSPSGQTSYEQY
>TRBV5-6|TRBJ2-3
ASSSMTSPSTDTQY
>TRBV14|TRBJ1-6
ASSQDGRDNSPLH
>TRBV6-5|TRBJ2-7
AALDRSSYEQY
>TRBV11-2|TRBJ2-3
ASSSRLTGGHTDTQY
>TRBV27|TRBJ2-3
ASTRTGSTDTQY
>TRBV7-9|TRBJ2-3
ASSPGLAGGFTDTQY
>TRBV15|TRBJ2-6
ATEKFKGTGANVLT
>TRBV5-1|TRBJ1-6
ASSLTGMTPLH
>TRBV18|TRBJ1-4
ASSPGAGGAREKLF
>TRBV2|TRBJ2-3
ASRKADGRPVTSTDTQY
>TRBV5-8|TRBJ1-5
ASSFGVLGNQPQH
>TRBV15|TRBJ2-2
ATSRDLSLGVNTGELF
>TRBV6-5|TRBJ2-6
ASSHTGLGANVLT